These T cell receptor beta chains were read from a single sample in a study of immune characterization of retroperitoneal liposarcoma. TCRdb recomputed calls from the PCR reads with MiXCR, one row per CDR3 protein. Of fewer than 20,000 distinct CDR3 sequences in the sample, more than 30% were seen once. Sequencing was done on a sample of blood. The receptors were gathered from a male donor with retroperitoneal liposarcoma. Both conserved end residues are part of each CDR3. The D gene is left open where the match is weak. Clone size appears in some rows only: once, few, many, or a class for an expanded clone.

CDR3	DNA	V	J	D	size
CASSLYGGQGETQFF	TGTGCTAGCAGCTTATACGGCGGCCAGGGAGAGACCCAGTTCTTC	TRBV7-7	TRBJ2-1	NA	many
CASSRDQAYYEQYF	TGTGCCAGCAGCCGTGATCAGGCGTACTACGAGCAGTACTTC	TRBV7-2	TRBJ2-7	NA	many
CASSPGLAVYNEQFF	TGTGCCAGCAGTCCGGGACTAGCGGTCTACAATGAGCAGTTCTTC	TRBV12-3/TRBV12-4	TRBJ2-1	TRBD2	many
CASTKTSAITDTQYF	TGTGCCAGCACCAAGACTAGCGCGATTACAGATACGCAGTATTTT	TRBV6-1	TRBJ2-3	TRBD2	medium-sized
CASKVSGGGDEQFF	TGTGCCAGCAAAGTCTCAGGCGGCGGGGATGAGCAGTTCTTC	TRBV6-1	TRBJ2-1	NA	NA
CASSLGDRGETQYF	TGTGCCAGCAGCTTAGGGGACAGGGGAGAGACCCAGTACTTC	TRBV7-4	TRBJ2-5	TRBD1	NA
CASSPGQAGNEQYF	TGTGCCAGCAGTCCTGGACAGGCGGGCAATGAGCAGTACTTC	TRBV12-3/TRBV12-4	TRBJ2-5	TRBD1	NA
CASSERVGGLYEQYF	TGTGCCAGCAGTGAAAGAGTAGGGGGCCTCTACGAGCAGTACTTC	TRBV6-1	TRBJ2-7	TRBD1	medium-sized
CASFGGVENIQYF	TGTGCCAGTTTTGGGGGGGTCGAAAACATTCAGTACTTC	TRBV6-5	TRBJ2-4	TRBD2	NA
CASSIGQGYEQYF	TGTGCCAGCAGCATTGGACAGGGCTACGAGCAGTACTTC	TRBV7-3	TRBJ2-7	TRBD1	many
CASSVGTTDTQYF	TGTGCCAGCAGCGTGGGGACTACAGATACGCAGTATTTT	TRBV11-2	TRBJ2-3	NA	NA
CASSDGSGGSTDTQYF	TGTGCCAGCAGTGATGGGAGCGGAGGCAGCACAGATACGCAGTATTTT	TRBV25-1	TRBJ2-3	NA	few
CASRLGYGNTIYF	TGTGCCAGCAGACTAGGGTATGGAAACACCATATATTTT	TRBV12-3/TRBV12-4	TRBJ1-3	NA	few
CASTFRTRGISSYNEQFF	TGTGCCAGCACCTTCCGGACCCGAGGGATTAGCTCCTACAATGAGCAGTTCTTC	TRBV12-3/TRBV12-4	TRBJ2-1	NA	many
CASGFLAGTGRTGANVLTF	TGTGCTAGTGGTTTCCTCGCCGGGACGGGGAGAACTGGGGCCAACGTCCTGACTTTC	TRBV12-5	TRBJ2-6	NA	many
CASNFSRGSQETQYF	TGTGCCAGCAACTTCTCTCGGGGGAGCCAAGAGACCCAGTACTTC	TRBV11-2	TRBJ2-5	NA	NA
CATTKEGTQYF	TGTGCCACTACCAAGGAGGGGACCCAGTACTTC	TRBV12-3/TRBV12-4	TRBJ2-5	NA	NA
CASSGPDRATEAFF	TGTGCCAGCAGTGGCCCGGACAGGGCCACTGAAGCTTTCTTT	TRBV27	TRBJ1-1	TRBD1	NA
CASSSDRVVKTQYF	TGTGCCAGCAGCTCCGACAGGGTGGTGAAGACCCAGTACTTC	TRBV7-8	TRBJ2-5	TRBD1	few
CASSLDAGVAENTEAFF	TGTGCCAGCAGCTTAGACGCAGGGGTCGCTGAGAACACTGAAGCTTTCTTT	TRBV7-6	TRBJ1-1	NA	many
CASSFGGTGLRNEQFF	TGTGCCAGCAGCTTCGGGGGGACAGGGCTAAGGAATGAGCAGTTCTTC	TRBV7-6	TRBJ2-1	TRBD1	NA
CASSYYRGFNSRFTDTQYF	TGTGCCAGCAGTTACTACAGGGGGTTTAATTCTCGTTTCACAGATACGCAGTATTTT	TRBV6-6	TRBJ2-3	TRBD1	medium-sized
CASSFGTGSYEQYF	TGTGCCAGCAGTTTCGGGACTGGCTCCTACGAGCAGTACTTC	TRBV12-3/TRBV12-4	TRBJ2-7	NA	NA
CASSFPGFGREGQNEQFF	TGTGCCAGCAGCTTTCCAGGTTTCGGGAGGGAAGGTCAGAATGAGCAGTTCTTC	TRBV11-2	TRBJ2-1	TRBD2	many
CASSPNRHGQGREQYF	TGTGCCAGCAGCCCTAACCGGCATGGACAGGGTCGCGAGCAGTACTTC	TRBV7-3	TRBJ2-7	TRBD1	medium-sized
CSASRLAGGRSYNEQFF	TGCAGTGCTTCCAGACTAGCGGGAGGGCGGTCCTACAATGAGCAGTTCTTC	TRBV20-1	TRBJ2-1	TRBD2	few
CASSPTGNSYEQYF	TGTGCCAGCAGTCCGACAGGGAACTCCTACGAGCAGTACTTC	TRBV27	TRBJ2-7	TRBD1	many
CASSSDFRGETQYF	TGTGCCAGCAGCTCAGATTTCCGTGGCGAGACCCAGTACTTC	TRBV6-5	TRBJ2-5	NA	NA
CASTVSGPGVVGNQPQHF	TGCGCCAGCACCGTAAGCGGGCCTGGGGTTGTAGGGAATCAGCCCCAGCATTTT	TRBV10-1	TRBJ1-5	NA	NA
CASGLRDPFRLENIQYF	TGTGCTAGTGGTTTGCGTGACCCATTCCGCCTCGAAAACATTCAGTACTTC	TRBV12-5	TRBJ2-4	NA	medium-sized